These 24 T cell receptor beta chains originate from one sample sequenced in a study of blood T cell repertoires in COVID-19. Profiled with immunoSEQ multiplex PCR; TCRdb holds only in-frame clones, not every one. The sample has 160,000 or so clones; 60% to 85% are singletons. Source material: peripheral blood. These receptors were taken from a woman aged 60-75 years with COVID-19, enrolled during active disease.

Comments on this clone: Mismatch with germline at one junction end may stem from a read error. The gene calls are TRBV7-6 and TRBJ2-5; a possible D gene is TRBD2 (6 bases). The CDR3 runs 13 residues. CDR1 and CDR2 from the germline V gene are SGHVS and FNYEAQ. The CDR3 nucleotides are TGTGCCAGCAGCAGAAATGGGGTATTGGGGGAGGACTTC. Protein: CASSRNGVLGEDF.

J is TRBJ1-1 and V is TRBV23-1; 7 bases are a match to TRBD1. TRBV23-1 is an open reading frame whose function is uncertain. The CDR3 is 14 amino acids. V was clipped by 4 bases and J by 2 bases; unmatched bases: 4. DNA of the CDR3: TGCGCCAGCAGTCCGGACAGGCAAAACACTGAAGCTTTCTTT. Translation: CASSPDRQNTEAFF.

The chain recombines TRBV5-1 with TRBJ2-3; perhaps TRBD2 as D (7 bases). CDR3 size: 17 residues. Germline assignment: CDR1 SGHRS and CDR2 YFSETQ. Deletions cut 4 bases from V and 5 bases from J, with 23 bases between. CDR3 in DNA: TGCGCCAGCAGCGCCGTTCAGACGGGGGGCCGGAGAGATACGCAGTATTTT. Residues: CASSAVQTGGRRDTQYF.

This chain connects TRBV5-4 to TRBJ1-2; 7 bases are shared with TRBD1. The germline CDR1 and CDR2 sequences are SGHNT and YYREEE (reference sequence). The V gene end was trimmed by 0 bases and the J gene end by 7 bases; junction bases not matched to a gene: 6. The CDR3 totals 14 residues. CDR3: CASSLDRGEGGYTF. CDR3 bases: TGTGCCAGCAGCTTGGACAGGGGAGAGGGTGGCTACACCTTC. The full variable domain, with the rest looked up from reference TRBV5-4 and TRBJ1-2, is ETGVTQSPTHLIKTRGQQVTLRCSSQSGHNTVSWYQQALGQGPQFIFQYYREEENGRGNFPPRFSGLQFPNYSSELNVNALELDDSALYLCASSLDRGEGGYTFGSGTRLTVV.

The V and J genes are TRBV7-9 and TRBJ2-3; TRBD2 aligns across 10 bases. CDR1 is SEHNR, CDR2 FQNEAQ, per germline (reference sequence). The CDR3 is 15 amino acids. The V gene end was trimmed by 2 bases and the J gene end by 2 bases; junction bases not matched to a gene: 1. The CDR3 spells CASSLLAGVTDTQYF. CDR3 nucleotide sequence: TGTGCCAGCAGCTTACTAGCGGGAGTCACAGATACGCAGTATTTT. Supplemented by reference TRBV7-9 and TRBJ2-3, the full variable domain reads DTGVSQNPRHKITKRGQNVTFRCDPISEHNRLYWYRQTLGQGPEFLTYFQNEAQLEKSRLLSDRFSAERPKGSFSTLEIQRTEQGDSAMYLCASSLLAGVTDTQYFGPGTRLTVL.

V gene TRBV10-2 combines with J gene TRBJ2-5; D may be TRBD1 (8 bases). Germline lookup yields CDR1 WSHSY and CDR2 SAAADI. The CDR3 contains 13 residues. Deletions cut 10 bases from V and 4 bases from J, with 16 bases between. CDR3 in amino acids: CAIKQGGAETQYF. The CDR3, as DNA: TGCGCCATCAAACAGGGGGGGGCAGAGACCCAGTACTTC.

The gene calls are TRBV3-1 (or the pseudogene TRBV3-2) and TRBJ1-5, with a weak D call TRBD1 (5 bases). Germline V gene lookup returns CDR1 LGHDT and CDR2 YNNKEL (reference sequence). Trimming cost V 5 bases and J 4 bases, with 9 bases left between them. The CDR3 runs 13 residues. CDR3 bases: TGTGCCAGCAGCGTACAGGAGAATCAGCCCCAGCATTTT. Its translation is CASSVQENQPQHF.

The chain joins TRBV5-6 to TRBJ1-6; 9 bases match TRBD1. V lost 4 bases, J lost 8 bases, and 10 bases stayed unmatched. The CDR3 covers 16 residues. The germline CDR1 and CDR2 sequences are SGHDT and YYEEEE. The CDR3 DNA follows: TGTGCCAGCAGCGGGATTACAGGGGGCAGTTATTCACCCCTCCACTTT. Translating gives CASSGITGGSYSPLHF.

The chain combines TRBV6-5 with TRBJ2-7; D call uncertain. V was cut by 6 bases and J by 4 bases, with 10 bases left in between. The CDR3 totals 12 residues. Germline-derived CDR1 and CDR2 are MNHEY and SVGAGI. The CDR3 sequence is CASSTLVYEQYF. In DNA, the CDR3 is TGTGCCAGCAGCACTCTCGTTTACGAGCAGTACTTC.

The chain couples TRBV14 to TRBJ2-7; D unclear. Trimming left V 0 bases short and J 10 bases short, with 16 bases between. Germline-derived CDR1 and CDR2 are SGHDN and FVKESK. This CDR3 comprises 14 residues. In nucleotides, the CDR3 is TGTGCCAGCAGCCAAGATTTGGCCTCCGAGCGACAGTACTTC. It specifies CASSQDLASERQYF.

The chain carries TRBV7-9 and TRBJ2-2; D unclear. The V end was cut by 8 bases, the J end by 2 bases, with 12 bases between. The CDR3 spans 14 residues. Germline V lookup: CDR1 SEHNR, CDR2 FQNEAQ (reference sequence). CDR3 sequence (DNA): TGTGCCAGCCAGCGCGGCGATAACACCGGGGAGCTGTTTTTT. It yields the protein CASQRGDNTGELFF.

The chain couples TRBV5-1 to TRBJ1-1; unclear D gene. Trimming removed 4 bases from V and 4 bases from J, with 14 bases in between. CDR3 length: 14 amino acids. Germline CDR1 reads SGHRS; CDR2 reads YFSETQ. The CDR3 protein is CASSPTRGLTEAFF. In DNA form, the CDR3 reads TGCGCCAGCAGCCCTACCCGGGGTCTCACTGAAGCTTTCTTT.

The V call is TRBV9, the J call TRBJ1-3; D is unclear. V lost 0 bases and J 4 bases, leaving 5 bases between the germline ends. The CDR3 sequence is 13 residues long. In germline, CDR1 is SGDLS, CDR2 YYNGEE. CDR3 bases: TGTGCCAGCAGCGTAGGGCTCGGAAACACCATATATTTT. Its translation: CASSVGLGNTIYF. The full variable domain, completed using reference TRBV9 and TRBJ1-3, is DSGVTQTPKHLITATGQRVTLRCSPRSGDLSVYWYQQSLDQGLQFLIQYYNGEERAKGNILERFSAQQFPDLHSELNLSSLELGDSALYFCASSVGLGNTIYFGEGSWLTVV.

V is TRBV5-4 and J is TRBJ2-2, with 10 bases that match TRBD1. The germline CDR1 and CDR2 sequences are SGHNT and YYREEE (reference sequence). J was trimmed by 3 bases and V by 0 bases; bases with no gene match: 5. The CDR3 is 17 amino acids. The CDR3 spells CASSLGSGTGDTGELFF. The CDR3, as DNA: TGTGCCAGCAGCTTGGGCTCCGGGACAGGGGACACCGGGGAGCTGTTTTTT.

The V and J genes are TRBV5-1 and TRBJ1-6, with a weak D call TRBD1 (6 bases). CDR3 length: 18 amino acids. Trimming cost V 0 bases and J 5 bases, with 18 bases left between them. Looked up from germline, CDR1 is SGHRS and CDR2 is YFSETQ. The CDR3: CASSLVGPGGADNSPLHF. CDR3 sequence (DNA): TGCGCCAGCAGCTTGGTAGGTCCGGGGGGCGCGGATAATTCACCCCTCCACTTT.

The V gene is TRBV6-2 or TRBV6-3, the J gene TRBJ2-1; 11 bases map to TRBD2. J was trimmed by 7 bases and V by 7 bases; bases with no gene match: 18. In germline, CDR1 is MNHEY, CDR2 SVGEGT. The CDR3 is 18 residues long. CDR3 DNA sequence: TGTGCCAGCACCCCACTCGGGCTAGCGGGAGGCATACAGAATGAGCAGTTCTTC. Protein sequence: CASTPLGLAGGIQNEQFF.

The J gene is TRBJ2-1, the V gene TRBV5-1; the match to TRBD2 covers 11 bases. Per germline, CDR1 SGHRS and CDR2 YFSETQ. The CDR3 runs 15 residues. V gave up 6 bases and J gave up 7 bases; unmatched junction bases: 9. The CDR3, as DNA: TGCGCCAGCAACATAGCGGGGGGGCTCGGGAATGAGCAGTTCTTC. This codes for CASNIAGGLGNEQFF.

This clone was recorded a few times. Other DNA sequences in the sample encode the same CDR3. This chain's CDR3 is CASSQGGLAGVGTGELFF. CDR3 DNA: TGCGCCAGCAGCCAAGGGGGACTAGCGGGGGTAGGCACCGGGGAGCTGTTTTTT. The genes are TRBV4-1 and TRBJ2-2; 14 bases line up with TRBD2. The trim removed 1 base at V and 4 bases at J, leaving 5 bases unmatched. Germline V gene sequence: CDR1 MGHRA, CDR2 YSYEKL. This CDR3 spans 18 amino acids.

The chain recombines TRBV18 with TRBJ1-6, with TRBD1 matching 7 bases. Germline CDR1 KGHSH, CDR2 LQKENI. With V trimmed by 4 bases and J by 2 bases, 8 bases remained unmatched. The CDR3 totals 17 residues. The CDR3 DNA follows: TGTGCCAGCTCACGCGGACAGGCGGGAACCTATAATTCACCCCTCCACTTT. It translates to CASSRGQAGTYNSPLHF.

The CDR3 bases are TGTGCCTGGAGTCCTATCGGGACTAGCGGGATCGTCTACGAGCAGTACTTC. It is translated as CAWSPIGTSGIVYEQYF. V usage is TRBV30 and J usage is TRBJ2-7; 13 nucleotides match TRBD2. With V trimmed by 2 bases and J by 3 bases, 10 bases remained unmatched. This CDR3 spans 17 amino acids. Per germline, CDR1 GTSNPN and CDR2 SVGIG (reference sequence).

This chain connects TRBV28 to TRBJ1-5; 7 bases line up with TRBD1. This CDR3 has 14 amino acids. Germline values: CDR1 MDHEN, CDR2 SYDVKM. The CDR3 here is CTTRRGQQNQPQHF. CDR3 in DNA: TGTACCACTCGTAGGGGACAGCAGAATCAGCCCCAGCATTTT.

This clone was observed once. This sequence joins TRBV9 and TRBJ2-1; TRBD2 agrees at 7 bases. CDR1 is SGDLS and CDR2 is YYNGEE in the germline V gene. V was clipped by 0 bases and J by 2 bases; unmatched bases: 5. The CDR3 sequence is 16 residues long. In DNA, the CDR3 is TGTGCCAGCAGCGTAGGGGCGGGAGCCACCTACAATGAGCAGTTCTTC. This translates into CASSVGAGATYNEQFF.

This clone was detected only a few times. The CDR3 DNA sequence: TGTGCCAGCAGTTCCGACAGGGCTAGCAATCAGCCCCAGCATTTT. Translated: CASSSDRASNQPQHF. This sequence joins TRBV2 and TRBJ1-5; 7 nucleotides match TRBD1. The CDR3 contains 15 residues. Trimming removed 5 bases from V and 0 bases from J; junction bases left unmatched: 4. Germline-derived CDR1 and CDR2 are SNHLY and FYNNEI.

This clone was detected ten times or more. The genes are TRBV5-1 and TRBJ1-3; TRBD1 matches 9 bases. The germline V gene has CDR1 SGHRS and CDR2 YFSETQ. The CDR3 sequence is 17 residues long. Unmatched junction bases numbered 8, after V lost 2 bases and J lost 2 bases. CDR3 loop: CASSFDPGTGTGNTIYF. Here the CDR3 DNA reads TGCGCCAGCAGCTTCGATCCCGGGACAGGGACTGGAAACACCATATATTTT.